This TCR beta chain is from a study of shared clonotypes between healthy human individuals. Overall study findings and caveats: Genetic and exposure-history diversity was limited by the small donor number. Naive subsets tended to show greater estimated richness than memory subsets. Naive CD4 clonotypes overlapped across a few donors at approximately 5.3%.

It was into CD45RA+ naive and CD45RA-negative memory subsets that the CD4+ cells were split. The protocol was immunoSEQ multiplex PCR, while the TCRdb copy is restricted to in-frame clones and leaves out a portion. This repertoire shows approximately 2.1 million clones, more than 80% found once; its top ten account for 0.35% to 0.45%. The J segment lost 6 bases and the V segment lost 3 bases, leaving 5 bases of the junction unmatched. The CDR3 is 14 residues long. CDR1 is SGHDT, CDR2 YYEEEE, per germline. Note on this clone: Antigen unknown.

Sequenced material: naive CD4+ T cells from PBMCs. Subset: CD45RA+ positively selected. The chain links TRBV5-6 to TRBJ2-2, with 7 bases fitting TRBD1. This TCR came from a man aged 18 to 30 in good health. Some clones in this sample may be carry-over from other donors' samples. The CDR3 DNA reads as TGTGCCAGCAGCTATTGGGACAGACCCGGGGAGCTGTTTTTT. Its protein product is CASSYWDRPGELFF.